The 26 T cell receptor beta chains given below trace back to one sample, sequenced in a study of OX40 agonist ivuxolimab in advanced cancers. The library was prepared using the immunoSEQ multiplex PCR assay. The table was pulled from immuneACCESS by TCRdb, which kept in-frame rearrangements only. Such tables lose some clones; where checked, under half of the loss comes from unresolved V genes, and the rest has no known cause. Within this sample are 85,000 to 120,000 clones, with 90% of them counted one time only. The ten top clones hold about 0.48% of the sample. This material consisted of CD4+ or CD8+ T cells sorted from blood, taken in a trial of the OX40 agonist ivuxolimab. The origin of the receptors is an adult with an advanced solid tumor such as melanoma, head and neck, liver or kidney cancer.

This clone appeared a single time. This chain uses TRBV4-1 with TRBJ1-1; D may be TRBD1 (5 bases). The V and J ends lost 0 bases and 1 base respectively, with 15 bases between them. Germline CDR1 and CDR2: MGHRA and YSYEKL. The CDR3 is 17 amino acids. The CDR3 DNA follows: TGCGCCAGCAGCCAAGAGGGTAGGGGAAAGGGGAACACTGAAGCTTTCTTT. Protein sequence: CASSQEGRGKGNTEAFF.

Only one count was recorded for this clone. The gene calls are TRBV19 and TRBJ1-6, with 10 positions matching TRBD1. This CDR3 spans 16 amino acids. CDR1 is LNHDA and CDR2 is SQIVND in the germline V gene (reference sequence). The junction had 9 bases not matched to a gene; V was cut back by 5 bases and J by 8 bases. CDR3 DNA: TGTGCCAGTAGTTTGTACCCCGGGACAGGGGATTCACCCCTCCACTTT. It encodes CASSLYPGTGDSPLHF.

V gene TRBV20-1 combines with J gene TRBJ2-7, with 7 bases matching TRBD1. CDR3 length: 11 amino acids. With V trimmed by 5 bases and J by 6 bases, 4 bases remained unmatched. Germline V lookup: CDR1 DFQATT, CDR2 SNEGSKA (reference sequence). CDR3 bases: TGCAGTGCTGTTGACAGGGTCGAGCAGTACTTC. It encodes CSAVDRVEQYF.

In DNA form, the CDR3 reads TGTGCCAGCAGCAAAAAATCCGGGACTAGCCCCTCCAATGAGCAGTTCTTC. Translating it yields CASSKKSGTSPSNEQFF. The J gene is TRBJ2-1, the V gene TRBV5-4; 9 bases align to TRBD2. V was pared by 4 bases and J by 6 bases, with 14 bases of the junction left unmatched. This CDR3 comprises 17 residues. Germline V gives CDR1 SGHNT, CDR2 YYREEE (reference sequence).

The chain links TRBV11-2 to TRBJ2-4, with D perhaps TRBD1 (6 bases). CDR3 length: 15 amino acids. Trimming took off 4 bases at V and 1 base at J, with 11 bases between the two ends. CDR1 is SGHAT, CDR2 FQNNGV, per germline. The CDR3 DNA follows: TGTGCCAGCAGCTCCAGACAGGAGGCCAAAAACATTCAGTACTTC. Translation: CASSSRQEAKNIQYF.

This chain uses TRBV29-1 with TRBJ1-4; a possible D gene is TRBD1 (5 bases). The germline V gene has CDR1 SQVTM and CDR2 ANQGSEA. Trimming pared 6 bases from V and 8 bases from J, leaving 10 bases between. CDR3 length: 11 residues. The CDR3 sequence: CSVQGPEKLFF. The CDR3 region has the DNA TGCAGCGTCCAGGGCCCCGAAAAACTGTTTTTT.

The V and J genes are TRBV9 and TRBJ2-7; 8 positions match TRBD2. CDR1 is SGDLS, CDR2 YYNGEE, per germline. Germline trimming cut 4 bases from V and 2 bases from J; bases unmatched to any gene: 17. This CDR3 region has 18 residues. The CDR3 region is CASSSREGGGIGAYEQYF. The CDR3 coding sequence is TGTGCCAGCAGCTCCCGGGAGGGCGGGGGGATCGGCGCCTACGAGCAGTACTTC.

The V call is TRBV7-2, the J call TRBJ2-3; 9 bases are a match to TRBD1. The CDR3 has 14 residues. Losses at the gene ends were 7 bases for V and 3 bases for J; bases not matched to a gene: 5. Germline CDR1 is SGHTA and CDR2 is FQGNSA. The CDR3 spells CASTGTGRTDTQYF. The CDR3 region has the DNA TGTGCCAGCACCGGGACAGGGAGGACAGATACGCAGTATTTT.

This chain joins TRBV5-1 and TRBJ2-7, with 11 nucleotides matching TRBD1. This CDR3 is 15 amino acids long. J was trimmed by 4 bases and V by 5 bases; bases with no gene match: 8. Germline loops: CDR1 SGHRS, CDR2 YFSETQ. CDR3 region: CASSLPGTGGYEQYF. The CDR3 region has the DNA TGCGCCAGCAGTCTGCCCGGGACAGGGGGTTACGAGCAGTACTTC.

This clone was seen once. The V and J genes are TRBV7-3 and TRBJ2-5; D unclear. CDR3 length: 12 amino acids. In germline, CDR1 is SGHTA, CDR2 FQGTGA. V was cut by 5 bases and J by 5 bases, with 9 bases left in between. Here the CDR3 reads CASSILGETQYF. The DNA of the CDR3 is TGTGCCAGCAGCATACTGGGGGAGACCCAGTACTTC.

This chain joins TRBV6-6 and TRBJ1-5; D may be TRBD1 (5 bases). Germline V lookup: CDR1 MNHNY, CDR2 SVGAGI (reference sequence). The V end lost 0 bases, the J end lost 2 bases, and 5 bases lay between the germline ends. This CDR3 region has 14 residues. CDR3 nucleotide sequence: TGTGCCAGCAGTTACTCAGGGGGCAATCAGCCCCAGCATTTT. Encoded protein: CASSYSGGNQPQHF.

This chain links TRBV27 with TRBJ1-1; D not resolved. CDR3 size: 16 residues. Germline values: CDR1 MNHEY, CDR2 SMNVEV (reference sequence). Trimming took off 5 bases at V and 7 bases at J, with 23 bases between the two ends. The CDR3 nucleotides are TGTGCCAGCAGTACAACAACAATCCCCTTAAAAGTTGAAGCTTTCTTT. It codes for CASSTTTIPLKVEAFF.

The chain couples TRBV7-3 to TRBJ2-1; TRBD2 matches at 9 bases. This CDR3 is built from 13 residues. Germline V lookup: CDR1 SGHTA, CDR2 FQGTGA. The J segment lost 8 bases and the V segment lost 5 bases, leaving 4 bases of the junction unmatched. The CDR3 DNA reads TGTGCCAGCAGCGCCGCTAGCGGGGATGAGCAGTTCTTC. It yields the protein CASSAASGDEQFF.

The rearrangement links TRBV7-2 to TRBJ1-3; D is ambiguous. Germline V gene sequence: CDR1 SGHTA, CDR2 FQGNSA. This CDR3 has 15 amino acids. Trimming took 2 bases from V and 2 from J, leaving 10 bases between them. The CDR3 DNA reads as TGTGCCAGCAGCTTACTGGGCAACGCTGGAAACACCATATATTTT. This gives the protein CASSLLGNAGNTIYF.

This sequence joins TRBV6-6 and TRBJ2-5; perhaps TRBD1 as D (5 bases). Trimming stripped 0 bases from V and 3 bases from J, with 8 bases between. Per the germline V gene, CDR1 is MNHNY and CDR2 is SVGAGI (reference sequence). This CDR3 has 14 residues. In DNA, the CDR3 is TGTGCCAGCAGTTACTCGGGCAGGGAAGAGACCCAGTACTTC. Protein sequence: CASSYSGREETQYF.

The sample holds a few counts of this clone. The gene calls are TRBV18 and TRBJ1-5; D is unresolved. The germline CDR1 and CDR2 sequences are KGHSH and LQKENI. This CDR3 is 15 amino acids long. Trimming stripped 4 bases from V and 3 bases from J, with 13 bases between. The CDR3 DNA follows: TGTGCCAGCTCACAACCGGGCAGTACCAATCAGCCCCAGCATTTT. Its translation is CASSQPGSTNQPQHF.

This chain connects TRBV6-1 to TRBJ1-2, with a weak D call TRBD1 (5 bases). V was shortened by 3 bases and J by 0 bases, with 11 bases between the two germline ends. Germline-derived CDR1 and CDR2 are MNHNS and SASEGT. There are 15 residues in the CDR3. The CDR3 is CASSDWGGTNYGYTF. CDR3 DNA: TGTGCCAGCAGTGACTGGGGGGGAACTAACTATGGCTACACCTTC.

The chain uses TRBV19 and TRBJ1-4; TRBD1 might be the D (6 bases). Trimming took 3 bases from V and 8 from J, leaving 13 bases between them. Germline assignment: CDR1 LNHDA and CDR2 SQIVND (reference sequence). The CDR3 sequence is 14 residues long. The CDR3, as DNA: TGTGCCAGTAGTATTCCCGGGGGCCCAGAAAAACTGTTTTTT. Protein: CASSIPGGPEKLFF.

V is TRBV6-1 and J is TRBJ2-7, with D unresolved. Germline CDR1 and CDR2: MNHNS and SASEGT. The CDR3 is 12 amino acids. Trimming pared 2 bases from V and 7 bases from J, leaving 9 bases between. CDR3 DNA: TGTGCCAGCAGTGAACTGGGTTGGGAGCAGTACTTC. Protein: CASSELGWEQYF.

The chain has TRBV18 and TRBJ2-5, with D perhaps assigned TRBD1 or TRBD2 (5 bases each). CDR3 length: 14 amino acids. CDR1 is KGHSH, CDR2 LQKENI, per germline. Trimming stripped 3 bases from V and 4 bases from J, with 12 bases between. In DNA, the CDR3 is TGTGCCAGCTCACCCGGGACCAGCGGAGAGACCCAGTACTTC. Its translation is CASSPGTSGETQYF.

The V gene is TRBV28, the J gene TRBJ1-1; D remains unclear. V shed 0 bases and J shed 0 bases, with 14 bases lying between them. This CDR3 is 17 amino acids long. The germline V gene encodes CDR1 MDHEN and CDR2 SYDVKM. The CDR3 DNA reads TGTGCCAGCAGTTTATGGGGAGGGATAGGAATGAACACTGAAGCTTTCTTT. Translated, it gives CASSLWGGIGMNTEAFF.

The chain is built from TRBV28 and TRBJ2-2, with D possibly TRBD1 on 6 matching bases. Germline V CDR1 and CDR2: MDHEN, SYDVKM. V gave up 5 bases and J gave up 6 bases, with 13 bases separating them. The CDR3 is made up of 14 amino acids. The CDR3 DNA reads TGTGCCAGCAGTCTACAGGGAATGGCCGGGGAGCTGTTTTTT. Translation: CASSLQGMAGELFF.

Regarding this clone: The DNA is left out, because the CDR3 cannot be placed on it with certainty; the CDR3 is given as TCRdb lists it. The J gene is TRBJ2-5, the V gene TRBV27; TRBD1, the D gene given by the table, was not confirmed from the DNA. Germline values: CDR1 MNHEY, CDR2 SMNVEV (reference sequence). The CDR3 has 14 residues if both end residues are counted. This CDR3 is CASSSSDRDETQYF.

This rearrangement joins TRBV28 to TRBJ2-5, with D maybe TRBD2 (6 bases). Germline loops: CDR1 MDHEN, CDR2 SYDVKM. Trimming pared 4 bases from V and 5 bases from J, leaving 20 bases between. The CDR3 runs 16 residues. DNA for the CDR3: TGTGCCAGCAGTTCCCCAGCGGGTCGGGGCTCCGAGACCCAGTACTTC. Amino acid sequence: CASSSPAGRGSETQYF. Full variable domain (outside the CDR3, taken from reference TRBV28 and TRBJ2-5): DVKVTQSSRYLVKRTGEKVFLECVQDMDHENMFWYRQDPGLGLRLIYFSYDVKMKEKGDIPEGYSVSREKKERFSLILESASTNQTSMYLCASSSPAGRGSETQYFGPGTRLLVL.

The CDR3 sequence is CSIKRSTGGGGYTF. The CDR3 DNA reads TGCAGCATCAAGAGATCGACAGGGGGAGGTGGCTACACCTTC. V usage is TRBV29-1 and J usage is TRBJ1-2; 9 nucleotides match TRBD1. The CDR3 totals 14 residues. V was clipped by 8 bases and J by 7 bases; unmatched bases: 14. Per germline, CDR1 SQVTM and CDR2 ANQGSEA.

This sequence joins TRBV19 and TRBJ2-3; either TRBD1 or TRBD2 may fit D (5 bases each). Germline values: CDR1 LNHDA, CDR2 SQIVND (reference sequence). The CDR3 is 16 residues long. Trimming stripped 6 bases from V and 0 bases from J, with 16 bases between. In nucleotides, the CDR3 is TGTGCCAGTAGCCCTTGGGTGGGGGAAAGCACAGATACGCAGTATTTT. As protein: CASSPWVGESTDTQYF.